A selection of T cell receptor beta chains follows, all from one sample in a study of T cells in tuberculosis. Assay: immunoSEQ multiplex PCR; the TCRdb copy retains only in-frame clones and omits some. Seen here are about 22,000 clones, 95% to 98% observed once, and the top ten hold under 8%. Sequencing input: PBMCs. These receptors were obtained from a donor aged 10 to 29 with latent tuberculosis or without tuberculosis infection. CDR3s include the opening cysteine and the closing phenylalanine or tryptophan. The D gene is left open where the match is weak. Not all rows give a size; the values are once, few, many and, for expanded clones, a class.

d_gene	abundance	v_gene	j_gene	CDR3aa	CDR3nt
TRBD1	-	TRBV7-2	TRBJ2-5	CASSLDPQGRGAETQYF	TGTGCCAGCAGCTTAGATCCACAGGGGAGAGGGGCAGAGACCCAGTACTTC
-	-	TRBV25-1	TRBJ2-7	CASTKKGGHYEQYF	TGTGCCAGCACCAAAAAGGGGGGGCACTACGAGCAGTACTTC
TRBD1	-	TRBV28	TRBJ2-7	CASSFRDRGPRQYF	TGTGCCAGCAGTTTTAGGGACAGGGGGCCACGGCAGTACTTC
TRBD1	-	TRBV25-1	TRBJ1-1	CASSTGGTYTEAFF	TGTGCCAGCAGTACAGGGGGCACGTACACTGAAGCTTTCTTT
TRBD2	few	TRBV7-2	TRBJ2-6	CASSLTSGYSGANVLTF	TGTGCCAGCAGCTTGACTAGCGGATACTCTGGGGCCAACGTCCTGACTTTC
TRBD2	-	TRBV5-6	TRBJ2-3	CASSFPAGLLDTQYF	TGTGCCAGCAGCTTTCCCGCGGGACTATTAGATACGCAGTATTTT
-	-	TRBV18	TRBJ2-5	CASSPNFRRAETQYF	TGTGCCAGCTCACCTAACTTCCGGAGGGCAGAGACCCAGTACTTC
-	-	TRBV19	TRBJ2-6	CASSIWADLRGTGANVLTF	TGTGCCAGTAGTATATGGGCAGATCTACGGGGGACTGGGGCCAACGTCCTGACTTTC
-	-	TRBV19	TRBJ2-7	CASSQGQRGYEQYF	TGTGCCAGTAGCCAGGGACAAAGGGGCTACGAGCAGTACTTC
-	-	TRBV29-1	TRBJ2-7	CSVTVSSTKQYF	TGCAGCGTGACAGTTTCTTCTACGAAGCAGTACTTC
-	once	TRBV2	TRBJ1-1	CASSDRDFLMGYTEAFF	TGTGCCAGCAGTGACAGGGACTTCCTAATGGGGTACACTGAAGCTTTCTTT
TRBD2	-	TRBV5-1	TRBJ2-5	CASSFIAGSRETQYF	TGCGCCAGCAGCTTCATAGCGGGAAGTCGAGAGACCCAGTACTTC
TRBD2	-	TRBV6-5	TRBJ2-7	CASSSLSGGEQYF	TGTGCCAGCAGCTCCCTGAGCGGGGGCGAGCAGTACTTC
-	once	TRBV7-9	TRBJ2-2	CAGKERAQNTGELFF	TGTGCCGGAAAGGAGCGAGCCCAGAACACCGGGGAGCTGTTTTTT
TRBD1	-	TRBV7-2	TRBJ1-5	CASSLVGTGALGNQPQHF	TGTGCCAGCAGCTTAGTTGGGACAGGAGCTTTGGGCAATCAGCCCCAGCATTTT
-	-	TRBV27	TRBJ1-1	CASSLGGQGPAFF	TGTGCCAGCAGTTTAGGCGGCCAGGGTCCGGCTTTCTTT
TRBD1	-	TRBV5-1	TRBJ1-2	CASSLGTTGGGGYGYTF	TGCGCCAGCAGCTTGGGGACGACAGGGGGCGGTGGCTATGGCTACACCTTC
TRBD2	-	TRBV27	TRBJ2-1	CASSFLAGISYNEQFF	TGTGCCAGCAGTTTCTTAGCGGGAATCTCCTACAATGAGCAGTTCTTC
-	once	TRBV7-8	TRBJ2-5	CASSPGSESETQYF	TGTGCCAGCAGCCCGGGGAGCGAGAGTGAGACCCAGTACTTC
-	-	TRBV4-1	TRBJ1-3	CASSQLPPQGISGNTIYF	TGCGCCAGCAGCCAACTGCCCCCACAGGGCATCTCTGGAAACACCATATATTTT
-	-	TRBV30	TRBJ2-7	CAWSHLGAYEEQYF	TGTGCCTGGAGCCACCTGGGGGCCTATGAGGAGCAGTACTTC
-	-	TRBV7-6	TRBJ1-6	CASSLAPGHSSSYNSPLHF	TGTGCCAGCAGCTTAGCGCCGGGACACTCAAGCTCCTATAATTCACCCCTCCACTTT
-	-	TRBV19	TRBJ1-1	CASSILPGIEAFF	TGTGCCAGTAGTATTTTACCAGGAATAGAAGCTTTCTTT
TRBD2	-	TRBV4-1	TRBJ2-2	CASSQATSGRLVNTGELFF	TGCGCCAGCAGCCAAGCAACTAGCGGGAGGCTGGTGAACACCGGGGAGCTGTTTTTT
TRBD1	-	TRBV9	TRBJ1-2	CASSVEGQGAQYGYTF	TGTGCCAGCAGCGTAGAGGGACAGGGGGCACAGTATGGCTACACCTTC
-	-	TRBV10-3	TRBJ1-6	CATQGPDNSPLHF	TGTGCCACCCAGGGCCCTGATAATTCACCCCTCCACTTT
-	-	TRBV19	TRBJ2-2	CASSIGGRELFF	TGTGCCAGTAGTATAGGTGGTAGAGAGCTGTTTTTT
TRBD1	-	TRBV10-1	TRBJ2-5	CASSRNRGETQYF	TGCGCCAGCAGTAGGAACAGGGGAGAGACCCAGTACTTC
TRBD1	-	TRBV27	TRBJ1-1	CASSLNDRGTEAFF	TGTGCCAGCAGTTTAAACGACAGGGGCACTGAAGCTTTCTTT
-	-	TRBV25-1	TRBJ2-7	CASSDTYSPSYEQYF	TGTGCCAGCAGTGATACATATTCACCCTCCTACGAGCAGTACTTC
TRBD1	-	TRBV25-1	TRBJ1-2	CASSGRDRRNYGYTF	TGTGCCAGCAGTGGCCGGGACAGGAGGAACTATGGCTACACCTTC
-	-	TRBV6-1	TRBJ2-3	CASSVTGFWDTDTQYF	TGTGCCAGCAGTGTTACAGGGTTTTGGGACACAGATACGCAGTATTTT
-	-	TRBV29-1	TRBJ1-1	CSVGQGQNTEAFF	TGCAGCGTTGGTCAGGGACAAAACACTGAAGCTTTCTTT
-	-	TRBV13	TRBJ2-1	CASSLGRAGSVEQFF	TGTGCCAGCAGCTTAGGCCGTGCAGGTTCGGTTGAGCAGTTCTTC
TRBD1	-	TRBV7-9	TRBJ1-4	CASSLPSDRGNEKLFF	TGTGCCAGCAGCTTACCGTCGGACAGGGGGAATGAAAAACTGTTTTTT
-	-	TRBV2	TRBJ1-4	CASSDYRTNEKLFF	TGTGCCAGCAGTGACTACCGCACTAATGAAAAACTGTTTTTT
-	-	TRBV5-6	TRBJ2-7	CASSLLGREQYF	TGTGCCAGCAGCTTGTTAGGGAGGGAGCAGTACTTC
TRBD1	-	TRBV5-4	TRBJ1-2	CASSLQGTSAGYTF	TGTGCCAGCAGCTTACAGGGGACGTCTGCGGGCTACACCTTC
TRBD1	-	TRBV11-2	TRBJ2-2	CASSIRTGLPAGELFF	TGTGCCAGCAGCATACGGACAGGGCTGCCCGCCGGGGAGCTGTTTTTT
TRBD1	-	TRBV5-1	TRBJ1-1	CASTPGQGNTEAFF	TGCGCCAGCACGCCGGGACAGGGGAACACTGAAGCTTTCTTT
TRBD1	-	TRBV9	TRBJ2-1	CASSRVGTGVYNEQFF	TGTGCCAGCAGTAGGGTGGGAACAGGGGTATACAATGAGCAGTTCTTC
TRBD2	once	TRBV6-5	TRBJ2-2	CASSRGAGELFF	TGTGCCAGCAGCCGGGGGGCCGGGGAGCTGTTTTTT
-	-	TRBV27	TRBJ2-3	CASSKGGKSSDTQYF	TGTGCCAGCAGTAAAGGGGGTAAATCCTCAGATACGCAGTATTTT